The 2 T cell receptor beta chains below all came from one sample that was sequenced in a study of blood T cell repertoires in COVID-19. Data came from immunoSEQ multiplex PCR; TCRdb stores just in-frame clones and leaves some out. The table has roughly 220,000 clones, about four fifths seen once; the top ten hold about 1.3%. The specimen was PBMCs or T cells enriched from blood (not recorded which). The receptors derive from a woman aged 40-49 years with acute COVID-19.

CDR3 amino acids: CASSPRAGEAFF. The CDR3 region has the DNA TGTGCCAGCTCACCACGGGCAGGGGAAGCTTTCTTT. This chain uses TRBV18 with TRBJ1-1; the D gene is possibly TRBD1 (5 bases). The CDR3 has 12 residues. V gave up 1 base and J gave up 8 bases, with 8 bases separating them. Germline V lookup: CDR1 KGHSH, CDR2 LQKENI.

The rearrangement joins TRBV2 to TRBJ2-3; TRBD2 might be the D (6 bases). Trimming left V 7 bases short and J 0 bases short, with 14 bases between. Germline V gene lookup returns CDR1 SNHLY and CDR2 FYNNEI. CDR3 length equals 15 residues. The DNA of the CDR3 is TGTGCCAGCACCTTCTTGGGGACTAGCACAGATACGCAGTATTTT. Translated, it gives CASTFLGTSTDTQYF.